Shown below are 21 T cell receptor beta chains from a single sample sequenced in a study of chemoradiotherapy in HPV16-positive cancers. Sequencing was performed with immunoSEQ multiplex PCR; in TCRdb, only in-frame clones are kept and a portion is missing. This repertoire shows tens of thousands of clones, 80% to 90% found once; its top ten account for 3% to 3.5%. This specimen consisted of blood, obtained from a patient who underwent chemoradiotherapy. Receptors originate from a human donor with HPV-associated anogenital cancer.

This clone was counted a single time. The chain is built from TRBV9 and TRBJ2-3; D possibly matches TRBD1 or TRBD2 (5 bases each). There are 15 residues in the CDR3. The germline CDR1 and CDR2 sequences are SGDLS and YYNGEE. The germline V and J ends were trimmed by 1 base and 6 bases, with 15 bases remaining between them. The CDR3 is CASSVFGTTGDTQYF. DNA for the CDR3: TGTGCCAGCAGCGTATTTGGGACCACCGGTGATACGCAGTATTTT.

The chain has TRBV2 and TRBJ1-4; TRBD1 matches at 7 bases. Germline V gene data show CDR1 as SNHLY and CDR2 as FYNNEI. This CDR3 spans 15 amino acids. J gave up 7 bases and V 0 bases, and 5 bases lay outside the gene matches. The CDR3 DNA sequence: TGTGCCAGCAGTGAAGCGGGAACAGGGGTTGAAAAACTGTTTTTT. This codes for CASSEAGTGVEKLFF.

CDR3 loop: CASTQFGLTEAFF. The CDR3 region has the DNA TGTGCCAGCACGCAATTTGGCCTCACTGAAGCTTTCTTT. The rearrangement links TRBV7-2 to TRBJ1-1, with unresolved D. This CDR3 is 13 amino acids long. Trimming stripped 7 bases from V and 4 bases from J, with 13 bases between. CDR1 SGHTA and CDR2 FQGNSA come from the germline V gene.

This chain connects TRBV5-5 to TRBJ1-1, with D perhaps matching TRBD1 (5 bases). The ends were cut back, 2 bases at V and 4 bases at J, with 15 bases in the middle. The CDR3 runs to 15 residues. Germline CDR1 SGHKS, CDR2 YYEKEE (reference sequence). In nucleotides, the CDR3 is TGTGCCAGCAGCTTCGGGACCACGGTCGGCACTGAAGCTTTCTTT. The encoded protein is CASSFGTTVGTEAFF.

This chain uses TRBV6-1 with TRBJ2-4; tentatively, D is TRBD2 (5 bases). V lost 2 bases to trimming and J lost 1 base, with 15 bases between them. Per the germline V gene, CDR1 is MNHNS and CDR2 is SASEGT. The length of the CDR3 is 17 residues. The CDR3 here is CASSEMRQPGAKNIQYF. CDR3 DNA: TGTGCCAGCAGTGAAATGAGGCAGCCGGGGGCCAAAAACATTCAGTACTTC.

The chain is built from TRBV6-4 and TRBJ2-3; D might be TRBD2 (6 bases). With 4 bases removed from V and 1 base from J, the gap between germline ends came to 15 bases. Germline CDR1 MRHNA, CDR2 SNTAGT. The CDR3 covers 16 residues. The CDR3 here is CASSAWGAGGTDTQYF. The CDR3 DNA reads TGTGCCAGCAGTGCCTGGGGAGCGGGCGGCACAGATACGCAGTATTTT.

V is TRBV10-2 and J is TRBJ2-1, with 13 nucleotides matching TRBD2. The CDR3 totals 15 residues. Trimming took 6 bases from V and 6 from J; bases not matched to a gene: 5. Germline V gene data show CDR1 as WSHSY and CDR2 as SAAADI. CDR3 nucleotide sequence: TGCGCCAGCAGCGGACTAGCGGGAGTCCTCAATGAGCAGTTCTTC. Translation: CASSGLAGVLNEQFF.

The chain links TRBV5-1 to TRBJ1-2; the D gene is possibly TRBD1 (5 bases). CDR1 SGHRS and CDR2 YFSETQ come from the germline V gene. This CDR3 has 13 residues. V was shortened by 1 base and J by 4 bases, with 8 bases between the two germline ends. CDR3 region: CASSLPGSYGYTF. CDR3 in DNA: TGCGCCAGCAGCTTGCCAGGGAGCTATGGCTACACCTTC.

As DNA, the CDR3 is TGTGCCAGTAGTATAGGAAGGGCAAGCGAGCAGTACTTC. This sequence encodes CASSIGRASEQYF. The genes are TRBV19 and TRBJ2-7; D gene unclear. V was clipped by 1 base and J by 6 bases, with 10 bases between them. The germline CDR1 and CDR2 sequences are LNHDA and SQIVND (reference sequence). CDR3 length equals 13 residues. Together with reference TRBV19 and TRBJ2-7, the CDR3 gives the full variable domain: DGGITQSPKYLFRKEGQNVTLSCEQNLNHDAMYWYRQDPGQGLRLIYYSQIVNDFQKGDIAEGYSVSREKKESFPLTVTSAQKNPTAFYLCASSIGRASEQYFGPGTRLTVT.

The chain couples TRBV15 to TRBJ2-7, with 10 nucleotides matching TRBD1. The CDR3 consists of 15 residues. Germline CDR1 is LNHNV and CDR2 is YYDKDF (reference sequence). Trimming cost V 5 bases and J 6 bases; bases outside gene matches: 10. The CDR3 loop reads CATSAHRDRGSEQYF. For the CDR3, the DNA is TGTGCCACCAGCGCCCACCGGGACAGGGGTTCCGAGCAGTACTTC.

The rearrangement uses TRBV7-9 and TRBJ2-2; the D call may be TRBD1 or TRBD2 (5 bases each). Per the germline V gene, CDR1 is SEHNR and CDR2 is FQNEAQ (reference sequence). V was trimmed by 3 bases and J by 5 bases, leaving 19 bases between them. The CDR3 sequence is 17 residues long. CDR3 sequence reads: CASSFHYGAVGTGELFF. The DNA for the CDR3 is TGTGCCAGCAGCTTCCATTACGGGGCGGTAGGAACCGGGGAGCTGTTTTTT.

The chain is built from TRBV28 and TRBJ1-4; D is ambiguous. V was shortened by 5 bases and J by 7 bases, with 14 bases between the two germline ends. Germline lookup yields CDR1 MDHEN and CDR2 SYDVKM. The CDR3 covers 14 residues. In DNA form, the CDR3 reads TGTGCCAGCAGTCCCCCGGCTCGCGGTGAAAAACTGTTTTTT. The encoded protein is CASSPPARGEKLFF.

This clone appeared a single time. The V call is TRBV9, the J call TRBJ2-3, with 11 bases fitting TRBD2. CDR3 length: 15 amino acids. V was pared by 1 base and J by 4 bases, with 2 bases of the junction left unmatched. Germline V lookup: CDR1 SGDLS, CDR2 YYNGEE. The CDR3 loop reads CASSVLLAGADTQYF. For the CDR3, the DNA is TGTGCCAGCAGCGTATTACTAGCGGGGGCAGATACGCAGTATTTT.

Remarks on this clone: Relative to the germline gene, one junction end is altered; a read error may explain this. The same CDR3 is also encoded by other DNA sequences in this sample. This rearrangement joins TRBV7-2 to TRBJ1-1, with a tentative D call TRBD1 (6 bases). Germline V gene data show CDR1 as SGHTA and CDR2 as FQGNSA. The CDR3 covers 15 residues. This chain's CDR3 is CASSRYREKSTEAFF. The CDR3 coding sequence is TGTGCCAGCAGCCGTTACAGGGAGAAGAGCACTGAGGCTTTCTTT. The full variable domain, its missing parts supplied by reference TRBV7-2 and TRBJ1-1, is GAGVSQSPSNKVTEKGKDVELRCDPISGHTALYWYRQSLGQGLEFLIYFQGNSAPDKSGLPSDRFSAERTGGSVSTLTIQRTQQEDSAVYLCASSRYREKSTEAFFGQGTRLTVV.

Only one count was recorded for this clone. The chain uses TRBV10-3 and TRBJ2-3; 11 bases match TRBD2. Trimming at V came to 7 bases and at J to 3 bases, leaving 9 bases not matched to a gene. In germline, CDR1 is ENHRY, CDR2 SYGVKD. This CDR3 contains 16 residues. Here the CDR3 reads CAITRGLAGGTDTQYF. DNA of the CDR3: TGTGCCATCACCCGCGGACTAGCGGGTGGGACAGATACGCAGTATTTT.

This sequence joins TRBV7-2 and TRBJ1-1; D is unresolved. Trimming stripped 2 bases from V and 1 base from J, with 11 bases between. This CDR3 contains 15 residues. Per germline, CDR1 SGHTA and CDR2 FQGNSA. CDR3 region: CASSLLGLGNTEAFF. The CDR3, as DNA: TGTGCCAGCAGCTTATTGGGATTAGGGAACACTGAAGCTTTCTTT.

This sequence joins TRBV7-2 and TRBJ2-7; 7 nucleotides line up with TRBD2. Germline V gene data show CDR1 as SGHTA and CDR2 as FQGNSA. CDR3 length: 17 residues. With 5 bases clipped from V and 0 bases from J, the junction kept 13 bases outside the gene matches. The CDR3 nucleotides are TGTGCCAGCAGCCCCCTAGGGCGTCTAGCGGTCTCCTACGAGCAGTACTTC. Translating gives CASSPLGRLAVSYEQYF.

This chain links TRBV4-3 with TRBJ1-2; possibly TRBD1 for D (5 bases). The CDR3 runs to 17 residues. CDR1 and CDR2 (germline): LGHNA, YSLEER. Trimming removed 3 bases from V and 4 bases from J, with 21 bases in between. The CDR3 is CASSQGGRDYATYGYTF. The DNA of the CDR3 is TGCGCCAGCAGCCAGGGGGGACGGGATTATGCTACCTATGGCTACACCTTC.

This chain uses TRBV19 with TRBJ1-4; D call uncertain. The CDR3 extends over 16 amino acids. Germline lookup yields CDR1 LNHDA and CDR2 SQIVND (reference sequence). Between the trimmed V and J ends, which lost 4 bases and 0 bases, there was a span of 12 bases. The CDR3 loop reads CASSSGELATNEKLFF. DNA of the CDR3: TGTGCCAGTAGTAGCGGAGAGCTTGCAACTAATGAAAAACTGTTTTTT.

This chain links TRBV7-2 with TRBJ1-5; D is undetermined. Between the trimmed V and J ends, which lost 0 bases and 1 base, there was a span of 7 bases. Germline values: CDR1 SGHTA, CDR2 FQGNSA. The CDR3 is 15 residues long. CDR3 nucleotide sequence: TGTGCCAGCAGCTTAGCCCGCGGGAGCAATCAGCCCCAGCATTTT. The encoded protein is CASSLARGSNQPQHF.

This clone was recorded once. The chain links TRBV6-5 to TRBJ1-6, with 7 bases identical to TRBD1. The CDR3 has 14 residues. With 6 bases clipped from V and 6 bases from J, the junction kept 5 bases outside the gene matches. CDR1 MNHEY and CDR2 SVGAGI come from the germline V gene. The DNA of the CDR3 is TGTGCCAGCAGGCCTAACAGGGGTAATTCACCCCTCCACTTT. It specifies CASRPNRGNSPLHF.